These T cell receptor beta chains were read from a single sample in a study of blood T cell repertoires in COVID-19. Profiled with immunoSEQ multiplex PCR; TCRdb holds only in-frame clones, not every one. This sample has 270,000 or so clones, with 70% to 85% found just once. The sample taken for sequencing was peripheral blood. The receptor source for this set is a human donor with COVID-19, enrolled during active disease. The donor label of this sample is uncertain. Both conserved end residues are part of each CDR3. Each record gives: V gene, CDR3 length, D gene, J gene, clone size, CDR3 DNA, CDR3 protein. D genes are given only for firm matches. Only part of the rows carry a size: once, few, many, or a class if the clone is expanded.

>TRBV3-1/TRBV3-2|13|TRBD2|TRBJ2-5|NA
TGTGCCAGCAGCCAAGGGGGAGGGGAGACCCAGTACTTC
CASSQGGGETQYF
>TRBV19|14|NA|TRBJ2-2|NA
TGTGCCAGTAGTATGGGAGATAACACCGGGGAGCTGTTTTTT
CASSMGDNTGELFF
>TRBV9|14|TRBD2|TRBJ2-1|NA
TGTGCCAGCAGCGTAGCGATAGCGGGAGATGAGCAGTTCTTC
CASSVAIAGDEQFF
>TRBV6-5|14|TRBD1|TRBJ1-1|few
TGTGCCAGCATCCCTCCCAGGGGGCAGGGTGAAGCTTTCTTT
CASIPPRGQGEAFF
>TRBV18|13|NA|TRBJ2-2|few
TGTGCCAGCTCACCACAGGGGACCGGGGAGCTGTTTTTT
CASSPQGTGELFF
>TRBV10-3|12|NA|TRBJ2-7|many
TGTGCCATCAGTGACCCACCGGGCGAGCAGTACTTC
CAISDPPGEQYF
>TRBV19|16|TRBD2|TRBJ2-7|NA
TGTGCCAGTAGTCCCCGGACTAGCGGGGGATCGTACGAGCAGTACTTC
CASSPRTSGGSYEQYF
>TRBV4-1|17|TRBD1|TRBJ1-4|once
TGCGCCAGCAGCCAAGAGGTACAGGGGGCGCCTAATGAAAAACTGTTTTTT
CASSQEVQGAPNEKLFF
>TRBV7-2|16|TRBD1|TRBJ1-2|NA
TGTGCCAGCAGCTTGTCGACAGGGGGGCCTCGTCGAGGCTACACCTTC
CASSLSTGGPRRGYTF
>TRBV5-6|14|TRBD1|TRBJ2-7|NA
TGTGCCAGCAGCTCCCCCGGGACAGGCTACGAGCAGTACTTC
CASSSPGTGYEQYF
>TRBV18|15|TRBD1|TRBJ2-3|NA
TGTGCCAGCTCGAGGGACAGGGAGGGCACAGATACGCAGTATTTT
CASSRDREGTDTQYF
>TRBV27|15|NA|TRBJ2-7|NA
TGTGCCAGCAGGAAGAGCGGGACAAGGACCCAAGAGCAGTACTTC
CASRKSGTRTQEQYF
>TRBV29-1|14|TRBD1|TRBJ1-4|NA
TGCAGCGTTGATCAGACAGGGTCTGGTGAAAAACTGTTTTTT
CSVDQTGSGEKLFF
>TRBV3-1/TRBV3-2|15|NA|TRBJ1-4|NA
TGTGCCAGCAGCCCCCATAGGGCAGGGGATGAAAAACTGTTTTTT
CASSPHRAGDEKLFF
>TRBV15|15|NA|TRBJ1-1|NA
TGTGCCACCAGCAGAGATCGTGTGGCGGCAAGCACTGCTTTCTTT
CATSRDRVAASTAFF
>TRBV5-1|15|TRBD1|TRBJ2-5|NA
TGCGCCAGCAGCTTGGTCCCGGGACAGCAAGAGACCCAGTACTTC
CASSLVPGQQETQYF
>TRBV9|16|NA|TRBJ2-2|once
TGTGCCAGCAGCGTAGGAGGAGGGGAGACCACCGGGGAGCTGTTTTTT
CASSVGGGETTGELFF
>TRBV7-6|17|TRBD2|TRBJ2-2|once
TGTGCCAGCAGCTTAGATGGGCTAGCGGTGAACACCGGGGAGCTGTTTTTT
CASSLDGLAVNTGELFF
>TRBV7-9|14|TRBD1|TRBJ1-6|few
TGTGCCAGCAGCCCCGGGACAGGGCCTACACCCCTCCACTTT
CASSPGTGPTPLHF
>TRBV9|15|NA|TRBJ2-1|NA
TGTGCCAGCTCCCCATCCGGAGGTCCCTCGTATGAGCAGTTCTTC
CASSPSGGPSYEQFF
>TRBV11-2|17|TRBD1|TRBJ1-5|NA
TGTGCCAGCAGCTTAGATCGGTCAGGGGGCTTCAATCAGCCCCAGCATTTT
CASSLDRSGGFNQPQHF
>TRBV9|16|TRBD1|TRBJ2-2|NA
TGTGCCAGCAGCGTTCGACAGGGGGGATCCACCGGGGAGCTGTTTTTT
CASSVRQGGSTGELFF
>TRBV28|15|NA|TRBJ2-1|NA
TGTGCCAGCAGCCCACAGGGAGGGGCATACAATGAGCAGTTCTTC
CASSPQGGAYNEQFF
>TRBV7-3|13|TRBD1|TRBJ1-3|once
TGTGCCAGCAGCGCGGGACAGGGAAACACCATATATTTT
CASSAGQGNTIYF
>TRBV5-1|15|NA|TRBJ1-1|NA
TGCGCCAGCAGCTTGACAGGGCCCCTGAACACTGAAGCTTTCTTT
CASSLTGPLNTEAFF
>TRBV21-1|17|NA|TRBJ2-7|NA
TGTGCCAGCAGCAAAGCGTTTAGGCAGGGGAGCAACCACGAGCAGTACTTC
CASSKAFRQGSNHEQYF
>TRBV7-7|13|NA|TRBJ2-1|once
TGTGCTAGCAGCTTAGATCTCGAGTCTCAGCAGTTCTTC
CASSLDLESQQFF
>TRBV10-3|16|TRBD1|TRBJ2-1|NA
TGTGCCATCTCGGGGGAACCGGGACAGGGGTACAATGAGCAGTTCTTC
CAISGEPGQGYNEQFF